This is a list of T cell receptor beta chains from one sample in a study of shared clonotypes between healthy human individuals. Profiled with immunoSEQ multiplex PCR; TCRdb holds only in-frame clones, not every one. The sample includes some 2 million clones, 85% to 95% of them seen just once. Sequenced sample: naive CD8+ T cells sorted from blood. The receptors originated from a man aged 18-30 years in good health. CDR3s include the opening cysteine and the closing phenylalanine or tryptophan. The order of the fields is clone size, J gene, V gene, D gene, CDR3 protein, CDR3 DNA. D genes are given only for firm matches. Only some rows state a clone size, as once, few, many or a class for expanded clones.

clone size: .
J gene: TRBJ2-7
V gene: TRBV5-1
D gene: TRBD1
CDR3 protein: CASSLTGVPYEQYF
CDR3 DNA: TGCGCCAGCAGCCTAACAGGGGTACCCTACGAGCAGTACTTC

clone size: .
J gene: TRBJ1-6
V gene: TRBV6-5
D gene: .
CDR3 protein: CASSPSLIYSPLHF
CDR3 DNA: TGTGCCAGCAGTCCTAGCCTCATTTATTCACCCCTCCACTTT

clone size: .
J gene: TRBJ2-7
V gene: TRBV15
D gene: TRBD1
CDR3 protein: CATSRETGDPYEQYF
CDR3 DNA: TGTGCCACCAGCAGAGAAACAGGGGACCCCTACGAGCAGTACTTC

clone size: .
J gene: TRBJ2-5
V gene: TRBV28
D gene: .
CDR3 protein: CASTYGLGSGETQYF
CDR3 DNA: TGTGCCAGCACGTATGGACTGGGGTCTGGCGAGACCCAGTACTTC

clone size: .
J gene: TRBJ2-3
V gene: TRBV6-5
D gene: .
CDR3 protein: CASSYRGGTDTQYF
CDR3 DNA: TGTGCCAGCAGTTACAGGGGGGGCACAGATACGCAGTATTTT

clone size: .
J gene: TRBJ2-6
V gene: TRBV2
D gene: .
CDR3 protein: CASSPFSGANVLTF
CDR3 DNA: TGTGCCAGCAGCCCCTTCTCTGGGGCCAACGTCCTGACTTTC

clone size: few
J gene: TRBJ1-5
V gene: TRBV19
D gene: .
CDR3 protein: CASSSRYSNQPQHF
CDR3 DNA: TGTGCCAGTAGTAGCCGTTATAGCAATCAGCCCCAGCATTTT

clone size: .
J gene: TRBJ2-1
V gene: TRBV28
D gene: .
CDR3 protein: CASMFNSYNEQFF
CDR3 DNA: TGTGCCAGCATGTTTAACTCCTACAATGAGCAGTTCTTC

clone size: .
J gene: TRBJ1-5
V gene: TRBV2
D gene: TRBD1
CDR3 protein: CASRKDRVFDNQPQHF
CDR3 DNA: TGTGCCAGCAGGAAGGACAGGGTTTTTGACAATCAGCCCCAGCATTTT

clone size: .
J gene: TRBJ2-5
V gene: TRBV7-8
D gene: .
CDR3 protein: CASSLRRGDGGETQYF
CDR3 DNA: TGTGCCAGCAGCTTAAGGCGTGGAGACGGTGGGGAGACCCAGTACTTC

clone size: .
J gene: TRBJ2-1
V gene: TRBV9
D gene: .
CDR3 protein: CASSPYLGANEQFF
CDR3 DNA: TGTGCCAGCAGCCCCTACCTAGGGGCCAATGAGCAGTTCTTC

clone size: once
J gene: TRBJ2-7
V gene: TRBV27
D gene: TRBD2
CDR3 protein: CASSLNGLAGLAYEQYF
CDR3 DNA: TGTGCCAGCAGTTTAAATGGACTAGCGGGTTTAGCCTACGAGCAGTACTTC

clone size: .
J gene: TRBJ2-7
V gene: TRBV6-5
D gene: TRBD2
CDR3 protein: CASSITSGAGYEQYF
CDR3 DNA: TGTGCCAGCAGTATCACTAGCGGAGCCGGCTACGAGCAGTACTTC

clone size: .
J gene: TRBJ2-3
V gene: TRBV25-1
D gene: TRBD1
CDR3 protein: CASSETGGTDTQYF
CDR3 DNA: TGTGCCAGCAGTGAAACAGGGGGCACAGATACGCAGTATTTT

clone size: few
J gene: TRBJ1-2
V gene: TRBV4-1
D gene: .
CDR3 protein: CASSQVRPLGGYTF
CDR3 DNA: TGCGCCAGCAGCCAAGTGCGACCGCTGGGAGGCTACACCTTC

clone size: .
J gene: TRBJ2-7
V gene: TRBV18
D gene: TRBD1
CDR3 protein: CASSPDRQGNAYEQYF
CDR3 DNA: TGTGCCAGCTCCCCCGACCGACAGGGGAACGCCTACGAGCAGTACTTC

clone size: .
J gene: TRBJ2-7
V gene: TRBV7-7
D gene: .
CDR3 protein: CASSLGPGESYEQYF
CDR3 DNA: TGTGCTAGCAGCTTAGGTCCGGGGGAATCCTACGAGCAGTACTTC

clone size: .
J gene: TRBJ1-2
V gene: TRBV25-1
D gene: TRBD1
CDR3 protein: CASSDPTGEGYTF
CDR3 DNA: TGTGCCAGCAGTGACCCTACAGGGGAAGGCTACACCTTC

clone size: .
J gene: TRBJ2-7
V gene: TRBV28
D gene: TRBD2
CDR3 protein: CASSFWDPGTSGGYEQYF
CDR3 DNA: TGTGCCAGCAGTTTTTGGGACCCGGGGACTAGCGGGGGCTACGAGCAGTACTTC

clone size: .
J gene: TRBJ1-6
V gene: TRBV6-6
D gene: .
CDR3 protein: CASSPRTDYNSPLHF
CDR3 DNA: TGTGCCAGCAGTCCCCGGACCGATTATAATTCACCCCTCCACTTT

clone size: .
J gene: TRBJ2-1
V gene: TRBV12-5
D gene: TRBD2
CDR3 protein: CASGLQLAAYNEQFF
CDR3 DNA: TGTGCTAGTGGTTTGCAGCTAGCGGCCTACAATGAGCAGTTCTTC

clone size: once
J gene: TRBJ1-5
V gene: TRBV27
D gene: .
CDR3 protein: CASSLEGVGNQPQHF
CDR3 DNA: TGTGCCAGCAGTTTAGAGGGGGTGGGCAATCAGCCCCAGCATTTT

clone size: .
J gene: TRBJ1-1
V gene: TRBV27
D gene: TRBD1
CDR3 protein: CASKQGGAEAFF
CDR3 DNA: TGTGCCAGCAAGCAGGGGGGGGCTGAAGCTTTCTTT

clone size: .
J gene: TRBJ1-1
V gene: TRBV25-1
D gene: .
CDR3 protein: CASSGGILGYTEAFF
CDR3 DNA: TGTGCCAGCAGTGGGGGGATTTTAGGTTACACTGAAGCTTTCTTT

clone size: .
J gene: TRBJ1-4
V gene: TRBV4-1
D gene: .
CDR3 protein: CASSQDDRTNEKLFF
CDR3 DNA: TGCGCCAGCAGCCAAGATGACAGGACTAATGAAAAACTGTTTTTT

clone size: .
J gene: TRBJ2-5
V gene: TRBV4-3
D gene: .
CDR3 protein: CASSQDWEETQYF
CDR3 DNA: TGCGCCAGCAGCCAAGACTGGGAAGAGACCCAGTACTTC

clone size: .
J gene: TRBJ2-5
V gene: TRBV4-1
D gene: TRBD2
CDR3 protein: CASSQEPSGGEETQYF
CDR3 DNA: TGCGCCAGCAGCCAAGAGCCCAGCGGGGGTGAGGAGACCCAGTACTTC

clone size: .
J gene: TRBJ2-1
V gene: TRBV27
D gene: .
CDR3 protein: CASSWDGNSYNEQFF
CDR3 DNA: TGTGCCAGCAGTTGGGACGGGAATTCCTACAATGAGCAGTTCTTC

clone size: once
J gene: TRBJ2-1
V gene: TRBV25-1
D gene: TRBD2
CDR3 protein: CASSAMTSGINNEQFF
CDR3 DNA: TGTGCCAGCAGTGCAATGACTAGCGGGATTAACAATGAGCAGTTCTTC

clone size: .
J gene: TRBJ1-5
V gene: TRBV19
D gene: .
CDR3 protein: CASSTDGAQHF
CDR3 DNA: TGTGCCAGTAGTACGGACGGGGCCCAGCATTTT

clone size: .
J gene: TRBJ2-7
V gene: TRBV7-9
D gene: .
CDR3 protein: CASSPKSTYEQYF
CDR3 DNA: TGTGCCAGCAGTCCCAAGTCCACCTACGAGCAGTACTTC

clone size: .
J gene: TRBJ2-1
V gene: TRBV7-9
D gene: .
CDR3 protein: CASSFLASYNEQFF
CDR3 DNA: TGTGCCAGCAGCTTCCTGGCCTCCTACAATGAGCAGTTCTTC

clone size: .
J gene: TRBJ2-7
V gene: TRBV5-6
D gene: .
CDR3 protein: CASSSDNDEQYF
CDR3 DNA: TGTGCCAGCAGCTCGGACAATGACGAGCAGTACTTC

clone size: few
J gene: TRBJ2-5
V gene: TRBV7-2
D gene: TRBD2
CDR3 protein: CASSLSGGDQETQYF
CDR3 DNA: TGTGCCAGCAGCTTATCGGGAGGGGACCAAGAGACCCAGTACTTC

clone size: once
J gene: TRBJ2-2
V gene: TRBV6-5
D gene: TRBD1
CDR3 protein: CASSYLTGGTGELFF
CDR3 DNA: TGTGCCAGCAGTTACTTGACAGGGGGTACCGGGGAGCTGTTTTTT

clone size: .
J gene: TRBJ2-1
V gene: TRBV29-1
D gene: TRBD1
CDR3 protein: CSVRDSAFYNEQFF
CDR3 DNA: TGCAGCGTTCGGGACAGTGCTTTTTACAATGAGCAGTTCTTC

clone size: .
J gene: TRBJ2-1
V gene: TRBV4-1
D gene: .
CDR3 protein: CASSPVAGALYNEQFF
CDR3 DNA: TGCGCCAGCAGCCCTGTGGCAGGGGCGCTATACAATGAGCAGTTCTTC

clone size: .
J gene: TRBJ1-2
V gene: TRBV5-1
D gene: .
CDR3 protein: CASSLDRVGPWNGYTF
CDR3 DNA: TGCGCCAGCAGCTTGGATAGAGTCGGACCATGGAATGGCTACACCTTC

clone size: .
J gene: TRBJ2-3
V gene: TRBV6-1
D gene: .
CDR3 protein: CASSEAGAGSDTQYF
CDR3 DNA: TGTGCCAGCAGTGAAGCCGGCGCAGGGTCAGATACGCAGTATTTT

clone size: .
J gene: TRBJ2-3
V gene: TRBV7-9
D gene: .
CDR3 protein: CASSLGIGDSYTDTQYF
CDR3 DNA: TGTGCCAGCAGCTTAGGGATTGGGGATTCTTACACAGATACGCAGTATTTT